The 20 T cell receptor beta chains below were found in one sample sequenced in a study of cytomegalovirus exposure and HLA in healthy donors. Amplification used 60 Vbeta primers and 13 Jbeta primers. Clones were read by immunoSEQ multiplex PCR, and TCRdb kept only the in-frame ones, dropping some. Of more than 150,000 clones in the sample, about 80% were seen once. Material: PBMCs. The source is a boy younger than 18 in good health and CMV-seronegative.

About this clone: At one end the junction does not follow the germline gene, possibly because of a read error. CDR3 nucleotides: TGCGCCAGCACCCAAACCTATACACAGGGCCTCACTGAAGCTTTCTTT. Residues: CASTQTYTQGLTEAFF. The chain employs TRBV4-1 and TRBJ1-1; perhaps TRBD1 as D (6 bases). The CDR3 extends over 16 amino acids. Germline loops: CDR1 MGHRA, CDR2 YSYEKL.

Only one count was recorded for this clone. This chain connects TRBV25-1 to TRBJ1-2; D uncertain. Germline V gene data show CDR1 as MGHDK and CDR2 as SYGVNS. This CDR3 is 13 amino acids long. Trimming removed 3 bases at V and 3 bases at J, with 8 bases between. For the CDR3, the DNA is TGTGCCAGCAGTGATTACAGTGACTATGGCTACACCTTC. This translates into CASSDYSDYGYTF.

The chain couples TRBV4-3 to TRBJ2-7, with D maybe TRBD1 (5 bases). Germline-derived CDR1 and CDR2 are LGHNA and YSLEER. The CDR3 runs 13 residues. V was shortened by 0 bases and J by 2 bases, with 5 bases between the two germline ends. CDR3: CASSQDRAYEQYF. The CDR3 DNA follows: TGCGCCAGCAGCCAAGACAGGGCCTACGAGCAGTACTTC.

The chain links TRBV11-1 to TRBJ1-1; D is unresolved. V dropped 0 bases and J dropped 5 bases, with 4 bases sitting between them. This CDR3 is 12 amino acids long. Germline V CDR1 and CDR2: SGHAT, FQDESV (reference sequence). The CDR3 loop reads CASSLARTEAFF. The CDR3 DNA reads TGTGCCAGCAGCTTAGCCCGGACTGAAGCTTTCTTT.

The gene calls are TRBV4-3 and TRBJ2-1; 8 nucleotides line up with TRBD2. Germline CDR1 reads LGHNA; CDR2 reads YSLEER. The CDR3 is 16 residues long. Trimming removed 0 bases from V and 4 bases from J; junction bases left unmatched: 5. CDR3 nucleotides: TGCGCCAGCAGCCAAGAAACTAGCGGCCTTTACAATGAGCAGTTCTTC. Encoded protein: CASSQETSGLYNEQFF.

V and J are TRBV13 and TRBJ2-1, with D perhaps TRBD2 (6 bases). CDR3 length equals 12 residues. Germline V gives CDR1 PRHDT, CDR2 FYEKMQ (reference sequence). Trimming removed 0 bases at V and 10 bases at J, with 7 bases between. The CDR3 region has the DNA TGTGCCAGCAGCTTAGGAGGGAGGGAGCAGTTCTTC. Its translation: CASSLGGREQFF. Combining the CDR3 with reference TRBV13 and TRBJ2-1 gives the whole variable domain AAGVIQSPRHLIKEKRETATLKCYPIPRHDTVYWYQQGPGQDPQFLISFYEKMQSDKGSIPDRFSAQQFSDYHSELNMSSLELGDSALYFCASSLGGREQFFGPGTRLTVL.

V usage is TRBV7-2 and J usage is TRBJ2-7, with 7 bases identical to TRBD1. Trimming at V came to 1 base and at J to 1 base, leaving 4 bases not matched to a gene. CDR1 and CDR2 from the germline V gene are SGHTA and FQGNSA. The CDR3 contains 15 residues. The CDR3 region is CASSLEQGQSYEQYF. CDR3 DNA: TGTGCCAGCAGCTTAGAACAGGGGCAATCCTACGAGCAGTACTTC.

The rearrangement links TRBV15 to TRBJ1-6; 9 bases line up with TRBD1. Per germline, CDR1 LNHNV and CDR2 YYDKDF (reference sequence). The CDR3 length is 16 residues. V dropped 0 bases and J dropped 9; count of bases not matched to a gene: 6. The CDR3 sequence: CATSRDSGDRASPLHF. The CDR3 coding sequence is TGTGCCACCAGCAGAGATTCTGGGGACAGGGCTTCACCCCTCCACTTT.

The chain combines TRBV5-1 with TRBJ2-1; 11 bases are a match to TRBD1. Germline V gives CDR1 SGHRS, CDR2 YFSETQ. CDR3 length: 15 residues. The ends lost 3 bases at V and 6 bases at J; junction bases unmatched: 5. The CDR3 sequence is CASSSPGTGGNEQFF. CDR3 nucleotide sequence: TGCGCCAGCAGCTCCCCGGGGACAGGGGGCAATGAGCAGTTCTTC.

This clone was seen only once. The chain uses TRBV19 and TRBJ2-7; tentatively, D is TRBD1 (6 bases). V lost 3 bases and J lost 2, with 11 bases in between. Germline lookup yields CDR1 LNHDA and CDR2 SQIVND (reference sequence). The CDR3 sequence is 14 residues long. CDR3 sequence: CASSMEQGAYEQYF. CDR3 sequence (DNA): TGTGCCAGTAGTATGGAACAGGGCGCCTACGAGCAGTACTTC.

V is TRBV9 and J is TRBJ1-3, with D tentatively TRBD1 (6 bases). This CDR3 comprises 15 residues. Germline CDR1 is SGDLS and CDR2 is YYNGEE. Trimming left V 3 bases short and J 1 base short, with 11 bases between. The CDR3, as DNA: TGTGCCAGCAGCGAAGGGGGGGCGTCTGGAAACACCATATATTTT. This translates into CASSEGGASGNTIYF. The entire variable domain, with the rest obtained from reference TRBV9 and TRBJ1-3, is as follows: DSGVTQTPKHLITATGQRVTLRCSPRSGDLSVYWYQQSLDQGLQFLIQYYNGEERAKGNILERFSAQQFPDLHSELNLSSLELGDSALYFCASSEGGASGNTIYFGEGSWLTVV.

The CDR3 reads CASSKYGSRADTQYF. CDR3 nucleotides: TGTGCCAGCAGCAAATACGGGAGTAGGGCAGATACGCAGTATTTT. The genes are TRBV7-8 and TRBJ2-3; perhaps TRBD2 as D (6 bases). Trimming cost V 5 bases and J 4 bases, with 16 bases left between them. The CDR3 consists of 15 residues. The germline gives CDR1 SGHVS, CDR2 FQNEAQ.

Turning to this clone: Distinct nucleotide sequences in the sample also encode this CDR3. In DNA, the CDR3 is TGTGCCAGCAGCTTACTGGGGGCAAACACTGAAGCTTTCTTT. Its translation: CASSLLGANTEAFF. The chain recombines TRBV7-2 with TRBJ1-1; D might be TRBD1 (6 bases). Germline V gene lookup returns CDR1 SGHTA and CDR2 FQGNSA. The CDR3 consists of 14 residues. Deletions cut 2 bases from V and 2 bases from J, with 9 bases between.

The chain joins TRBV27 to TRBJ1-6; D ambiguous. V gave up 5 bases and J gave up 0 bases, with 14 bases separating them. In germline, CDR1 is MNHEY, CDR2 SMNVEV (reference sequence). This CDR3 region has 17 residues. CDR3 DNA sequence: TGTGCCAGCAGTCCCATCACGCGGAGCTCCTATAATTCACCCCTCCACTTT. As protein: CASSPITRSSYNSPLHF.

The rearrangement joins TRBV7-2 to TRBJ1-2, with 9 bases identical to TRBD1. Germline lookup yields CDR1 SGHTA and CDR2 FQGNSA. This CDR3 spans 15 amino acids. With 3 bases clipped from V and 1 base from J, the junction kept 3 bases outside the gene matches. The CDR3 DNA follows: TGTGCCAGCAGCTTCGACAGGGGGAATAACTATGGCTACACCTTC. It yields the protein CASSFDRGNNYGYTF.

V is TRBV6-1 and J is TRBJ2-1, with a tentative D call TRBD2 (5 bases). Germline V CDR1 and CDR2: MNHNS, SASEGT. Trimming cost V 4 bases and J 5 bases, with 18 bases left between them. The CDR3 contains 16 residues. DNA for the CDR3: TGTGCCAGCAGTGCATGGAGGCTCCAGGCCGACAATGAGCAGTTCTTC. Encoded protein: CASSAWRLQADNEQFF.

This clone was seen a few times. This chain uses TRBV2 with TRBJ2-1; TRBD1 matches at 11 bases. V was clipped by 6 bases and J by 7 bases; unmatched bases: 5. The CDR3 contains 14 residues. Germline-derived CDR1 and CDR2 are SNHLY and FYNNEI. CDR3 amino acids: CASRPGQGDNEQFF. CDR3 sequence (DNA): TGTGCCAGCAGGCCGGGACAGGGGGATAATGAGCAGTTCTTC.

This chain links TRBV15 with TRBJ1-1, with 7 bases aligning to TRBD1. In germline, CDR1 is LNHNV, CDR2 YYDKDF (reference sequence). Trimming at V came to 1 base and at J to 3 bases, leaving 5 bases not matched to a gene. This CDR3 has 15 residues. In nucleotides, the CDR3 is TGTGCCACCAGCAGAGTGAAAGGGGGCTACACTGAAGCTTTCTTT. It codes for CATSRVKGGYTEAFF.

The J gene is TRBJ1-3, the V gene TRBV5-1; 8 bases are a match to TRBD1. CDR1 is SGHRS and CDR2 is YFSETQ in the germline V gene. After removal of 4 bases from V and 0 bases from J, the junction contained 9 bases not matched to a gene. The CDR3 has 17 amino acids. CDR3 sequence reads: CASSLQGARGSGNTIYF. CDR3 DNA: TGCGCCAGCAGCCTCCAGGGGGCGAGGGGCTCTGGAAACACCATATATTTT.

CDR3 region: CASSADYEQYF. The CDR3 bases are TGTGCCAGCAGCGCGGATTACGAGCAGTACTTC. This chain uses TRBV6-1 with TRBJ2-7; D gene unclear. Looked up from germline, CDR1 is MNHNS and CDR2 is SASEGT. V shed 6 bases and J shed 4 bases, with 7 bases lying between them. There are 11 residues in the CDR3.